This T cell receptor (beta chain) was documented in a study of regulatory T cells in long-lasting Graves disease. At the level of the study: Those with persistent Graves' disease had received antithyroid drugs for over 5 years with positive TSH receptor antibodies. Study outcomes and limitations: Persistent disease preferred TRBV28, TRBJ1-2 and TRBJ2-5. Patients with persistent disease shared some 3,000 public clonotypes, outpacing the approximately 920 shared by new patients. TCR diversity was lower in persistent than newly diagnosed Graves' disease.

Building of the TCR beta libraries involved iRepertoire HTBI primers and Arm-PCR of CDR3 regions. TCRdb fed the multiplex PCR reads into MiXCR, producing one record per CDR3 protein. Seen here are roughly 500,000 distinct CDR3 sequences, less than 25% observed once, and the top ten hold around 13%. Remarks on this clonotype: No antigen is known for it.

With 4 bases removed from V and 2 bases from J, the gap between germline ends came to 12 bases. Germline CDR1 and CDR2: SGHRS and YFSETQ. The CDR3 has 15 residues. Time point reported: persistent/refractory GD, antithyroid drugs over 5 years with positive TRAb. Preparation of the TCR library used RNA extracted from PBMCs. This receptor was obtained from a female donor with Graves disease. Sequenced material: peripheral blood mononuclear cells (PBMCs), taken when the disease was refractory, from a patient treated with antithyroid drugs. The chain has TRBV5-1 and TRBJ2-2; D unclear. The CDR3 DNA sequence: TGCGCCAGCAGCCTACTATCCCGAAACACCGGGGAGCTGTTTTTT. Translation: CASSLLSRNTGELFF.